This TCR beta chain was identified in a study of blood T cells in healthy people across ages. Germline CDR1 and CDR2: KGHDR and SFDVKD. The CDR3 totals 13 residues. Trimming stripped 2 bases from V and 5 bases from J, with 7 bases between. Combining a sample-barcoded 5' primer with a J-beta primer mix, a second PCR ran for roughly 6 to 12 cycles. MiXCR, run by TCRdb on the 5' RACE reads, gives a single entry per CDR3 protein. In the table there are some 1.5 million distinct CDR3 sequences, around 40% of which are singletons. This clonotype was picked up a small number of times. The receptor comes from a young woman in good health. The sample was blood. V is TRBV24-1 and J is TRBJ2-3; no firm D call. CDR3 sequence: CATSDSVGDTQYF. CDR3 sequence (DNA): TGTGCCACCAGTGATTCTGTTGGAGATACGCAGTATTTT.